This T cell receptor (beta chain) was sequenced in a study of cytomegalovirus exposure and HLA in healthy donors. Background on the study: When 398 donors were genotyped, just over 80% of them were found to fall in the Caucasian-associated ancestry cluster. Study conclusions and caveats: A later analysis appeared to link common viral pathogens to several of the most significant clusters.

Use of 60 Vbeta and 13 Jbeta primers characterized the PCR. Libraries were prepared by immunoSEQ multiplex PCR; TCRdb keeps only in-frame clonotypes and omits some of them. The table has tens of thousands of clones, more than 50% seen once. The CDR3 sequence is 13 residues long. The V gene's germline CDR1 is LNHDA and CDR2 SQIVND (reference sequence). With 9 bases clipped from V and 4 bases from J, the junction kept 3 bases outside the gene matches. Details on this clone: What it binds is not known.

This sequence joins TRBV19 and TRBJ1-1; TRBD1 matches at 12 bases. The receptor was isolated from a woman aged 35 to 49 in good health and CMV-seropositive. Sample: PBMCs. In DNA, the CDR3 is TGTGCCAGCCGGGACAGGGGGCCCACTGAAGCTTTCTTT. Its protein is CASRDRGPTEAFF.